This T cell receptor (beta chain) was profiled in a study of blood T cell repertoires in COVID-19. Background on the study: Both acute and convalescent COVID-19 samples were obtained from the United States, Italy and Spain. T cells, B-cell-depleted T cells, or PBMCs provided the cDNA or gDNA that served as material.

This clone has only one observation. V was clipped by 6 bases and J by 3 bases, with 14 bases between them. The CDR3 is 14 amino acids. Looked up from germline, CDR1 is SNHLY and CDR2 is FYNNEI. In the authors' methods: Quantification of nucleated cells was approximated via reference gene primer amplification. Clones were read by immunoSEQ multiplex PCR, and TCRdb kept only the in-frame ones, dropping some. That table is the source of V, J and clone size, and D and trimming were worked out from the DNA. The sample records around 270,000 clones, 80% to 85% being singletons. The clonotype originates from a woman aged 40 to 55 who had recovered from COVID-19. Sequencing was carried out using peripheral blood. This rearrangement joins TRBV2 to TRBJ1-1; D might be TRBD1 (6 bases). The CDR3 spells CASSVESGDTEAFF. CDR3 in DNA: TGTGCCAGCAGCGTAGAATCAGGGGACACTGAAGCTTTCTTT.